One sample yielded the 13 T cell receptor beta chains listed below, sequenced in a study of blood T cell repertoires in COVID-19. Assay used: immunoSEQ multiplex PCR; TCRdb lists only in-frame clones, some missing. This table holds more than 95,000 clones, 90% found once. The material sequenced was peripheral blood. All receptors derive from a man between 60 and 70 years old with acute or convalescent COVID-19.

This chain connects TRBV6-5 to TRBJ1-3; TRBD1 might be the D (5 bases). The V and J ends lost 0 bases and 0 bases respectively, with 9 bases between them. The CDR3 consists of 16 residues. Looked up from germline, CDR1 is MNHEY and CDR2 is SVGAGI. CDR3 in DNA: TGTGCCAGCAGTTACTCGGAGGGGAGCTCTGGAAACACCATATATTTT. It yields the protein CASSYSEGSSGNTIYF.

This rearrangement joins TRBV11-2 to TRBJ1-1; D is undetermined. Trimming took off 1 base at V and 1 base at J, with 13 bases between the two ends. Germline V gene data show CDR1 as SGHAT and CDR2 as FQNNGV. The length of the CDR3 is 16 residues. CDR3 protein: CASSLALYNRNTEAFF. CDR3 DNA sequence: TGTGCCAGCAGCTTAGCACTTTATAACAGGAACACTGAAGCTTTCTTT.

The chain is built from TRBV5-1 and TRBJ1-4, with 7 positions matching TRBD1. The germline V gene encodes CDR1 SGHRS and CDR2 YFSETQ. The CDR3 totals 15 residues. The trim removed 4 bases at V and 2 bases at J, leaving 5 bases unmatched. In DNA, the CDR3 is TGCGCCAGCAGCGACCCACAGGGGACTAATGAAAAACTGTTTTTT. This codes for CASSDPQGTNEKLFF. Drawing the rest from reference TRBV5-1 and TRBJ1-4, the complete variable domain is KAGVTQTPRYLIKTRGQQVTLSCSPISGHRSVSWYQQTPGQGLQFLFEYFSETQRNKGNFPGRFSGRQFSNSRSEMNVSTLELGDSALYLCASSDPQGTNEKLFFGSGTQLSVL.

V usage is TRBV3-1 (or the pseudogene TRBV3-2) and J usage is TRBJ2-7; D remains unclear. Looked up from germline, CDR1 is LGHDT and CDR2 is YNNKEL (reference sequence). Trimming pared 2 bases from V and 0 bases from J, leaving 8 bases between. The CDR3 sequence is 14 residues long. As DNA, the CDR3 is TGTGCCAGCAGCCAAACGCCGGGCTCCTACGAGCAGTACTTC. Protein product: CASSQTPGSYEQYF.

This chain uses TRBV19 with TRBJ1-5; D ambiguous. This CDR3 spans 15 amino acids. In germline, CDR1 is LNHDA, CDR2 SQIVND (reference sequence). V gave up 4 bases and J gave up 0 bases, with 10 bases separating them. CDR3 DNA: TGTGCCAGTAGTAGGAGGGAGAATAGCAATCAGCCCCAGCATTTT. It codes for CASSRRENSNQPQHF.

CDR3 protein: CSVEEQKNTEAFF. The CDR3 DNA reads as TGCAGCGTTGAAGAACAGAAGAACACTGAAGCTTTCTTT. The chain joins TRBV29-1 to TRBJ1-1, with D uncertain. The CDR3 sequence is 13 residues long. The germline V gene encodes CDR1 SQVTM and CDR2 ANQGSEA. Between the trimmed V and J ends, which lost 0 bases and 1 base, there was a span of 6 bases.

The V call is TRBV6-5, the J call TRBJ1-5; TRBD1 aligns across 8 bases. The germline V gene encodes CDR1 MNHEY and CDR2 SVGAGI. Trimming took 5 bases from V and 6 from J; bases not matched to a gene: 6. The CDR3 length is 14 residues. CDR3 in DNA: TGTGCCAGCAGTCCTGGACAGGGTGGTCAGCCCCAGCATTTT. Protein product: CASSPGQGGQPQHF.

The V and J genes are TRBV6-6 and TRBJ1-1; D unresolved. CDR1 and CDR2 (germline): MNHNY, SVGAGI (reference sequence). V lost 5 bases and J 5 bases, leaving 6 bases between the germline ends. This CDR3 spans 11 amino acids. DNA of the CDR3: TGTGCCAGCAGTCCCCGGACTGAAGCTTTCTTT. Its translation: CASSPRTEAFF.

This rearrangement joins TRBV18 to TRBJ1-5, with 7 bases lining up with TRBD1. The CDR3 totals 16 residues. Germline CDR1 reads KGHSH; CDR2 reads LQKENI. V lost 5 bases and J lost 4; bases outside the gene matches: 11. CDR3 residues: CASSSREGQHNQPQHF. The CDR3 DNA is TGTGCCAGCTCATCTCGGGAGGGACAGCATAATCAGCCCCAGCATTTT.

The count of this clone is one. The J gene is TRBJ1-1, the V gene TRBV28; D is undetermined. Between the trimmed V and J ends, which lost 4 bases and 1 base, there was a span of 7 bases. This CDR3 contains 13 residues. Germline V gene data show CDR1 as MDHEN and CDR2 as SYDVKM. CDR3 coding DNA: TGTGCCAGCAGTTCGGTGTGGAACACTGAAGCTTTCTTT. It yields the protein CASSSVWNTEAFF.

The chain has TRBV5-1 and TRBJ1-1; perhaps TRBD1 as D (6 bases). The CDR3 spans 14 residues. Germline V gene data show CDR1 as SGHRS and CDR2 as YFSETQ. Trimming took 3 bases from V and 10 from J, leaving 19 bases between them. CDR3 protein: CASSSTGNPSGAFF. The DNA for the CDR3 is TGCGCCAGCAGCTCGACAGGTAATCCGTCTGGAGCTTTCTTT. Full variable domain (missing parts from reference TRBV5-1 and TRBJ1-1): KAGVTQTPRYLIKTRGQQVTLSCSPISGHRSVSWYQQTPGQGLQFLFEYFSETQRNKGNFPGRFSGRQFSNSRSEMNVSTLELGDSALYLCASSSTGNPSGAFFGQGTRLTVV.

The J gene is TRBJ2-1, the V gene TRBV18; 7 bases map to TRBD2. Per germline, CDR1 KGHSH and CDR2 LQKENI. CDR3 size: 15 residues. V dropped 0 bases and J dropped 3; count of bases not matched to a gene: 2. DNA of the CDR3: TGTGCCAGCTCACCACCGGGGGGGGGCTACAATGAGCAGTTCTTC. Translated: CASSPPGGGYNEQFF.

The J gene is TRBJ2-1, the V gene TRBV5-1, with 11 bases that match TRBD2. The CDR3 is made up of 16 amino acids. V was pared by 4 bases and J by 4 bases, with 7 bases of the junction left unmatched. Per germline, CDR1 SGHRS and CDR2 YFSETQ. The CDR3 loop reads CASSGTRLAGYNEQFF. CDR3 nucleotide sequence: TGCGCCAGCAGCGGGACAAGACTAGCGGGATACAATGAGCAGTTCTTC.